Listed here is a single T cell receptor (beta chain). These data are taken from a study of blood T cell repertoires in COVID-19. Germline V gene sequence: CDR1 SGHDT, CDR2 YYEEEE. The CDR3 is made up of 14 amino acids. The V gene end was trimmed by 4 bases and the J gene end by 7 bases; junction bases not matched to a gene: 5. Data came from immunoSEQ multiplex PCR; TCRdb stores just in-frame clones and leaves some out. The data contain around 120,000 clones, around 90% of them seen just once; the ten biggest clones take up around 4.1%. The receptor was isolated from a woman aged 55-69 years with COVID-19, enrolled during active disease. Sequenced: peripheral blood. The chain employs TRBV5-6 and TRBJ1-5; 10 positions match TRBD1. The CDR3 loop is CASSRDRGRQPQHF. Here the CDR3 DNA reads TGTGCCAGCAGCAGGGACAGGGGCAGGCAGCCCCAGCATTTT.